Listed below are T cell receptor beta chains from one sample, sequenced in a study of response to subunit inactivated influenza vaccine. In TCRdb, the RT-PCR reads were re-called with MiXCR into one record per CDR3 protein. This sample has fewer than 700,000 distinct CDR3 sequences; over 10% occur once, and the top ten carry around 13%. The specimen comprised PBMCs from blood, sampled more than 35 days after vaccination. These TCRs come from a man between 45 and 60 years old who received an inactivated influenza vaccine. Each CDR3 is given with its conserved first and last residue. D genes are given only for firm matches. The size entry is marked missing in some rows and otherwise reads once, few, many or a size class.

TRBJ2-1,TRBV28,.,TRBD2,CASSLWASGGYNEQLF,TGTGCCAGCAGTTTATGGGCTAGCGGGGGATACAATGAGCAGCTCTTC
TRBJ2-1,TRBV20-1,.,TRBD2,CSARLHGGRSNNEQFF,TGCAGTGCTAGACTACACGGCGGGAGGAGTAACAATGAGCAGTTCTTC
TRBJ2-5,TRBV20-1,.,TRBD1,CSAAQGADQYF,TGCAGTGCTGCACAGGGGGCGGACCAGTACTTC
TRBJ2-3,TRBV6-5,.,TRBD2,CASSYPTYSGNTDTQYF,TGTGCCAGCAGTTACCCCACTTATAGCGGGAACACAGATACGCAGTATTTT
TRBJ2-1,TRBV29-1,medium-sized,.,CSVDFREKQFF,TGCAGCGTTGACTTCAGGGAAAAGCAGTTCTTC
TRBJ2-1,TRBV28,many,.,CASSFRDEDNEQFF,TGTGCCAGCAGTTTCCGGGACGAGGACAATGAGCAGTTCTTC
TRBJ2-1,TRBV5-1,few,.,CASSLAPENEQFF,TGCGCCAGCAGCTTGGCCCCAGAGAATGAGCAGTTCTTC
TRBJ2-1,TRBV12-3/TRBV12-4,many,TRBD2,CASTAGLDLNEQFF,TGTGCCAGCACCGCGGGACTAGACTTAAATGAGCAGTTCTTC
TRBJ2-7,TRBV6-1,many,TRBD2,CASTDSGFRYEQYF,TGTGCCAGCACCGATAGCGGGTTCCGCTACGAGCAGTACTTC
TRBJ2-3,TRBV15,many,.,CATSRERLPDTQYF,TGTGCCACCAGCAGAGAACGACTCCCCGACACGCAGTATTTT
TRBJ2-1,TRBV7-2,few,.,CASSPAGYEQFF,TGTGCCAGCAGCCCCGCTGGGTATGAGCAGTTCTTC
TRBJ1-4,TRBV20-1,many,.,CSARVGYEKLFF,TGCAGTGCTAGAGTGGGCTATGAAAAACTGTTTTTT